Presented here are 12 T cell receptor beta chains from one specimen sequenced in a study of blood T cell repertoires in COVID-19. Generated by immunoSEQ multiplex PCR, the TCRdb table keeps only in-frame clones and is missing some. The table shows fewer than 100,000 clones, with 80% occurring only once. Sample: peripheral blood. These receptors were obtained from a woman in her 70s with acute or convalescent COVID-19.

This clone was detected ten times or more. The chain joins TRBV7-2 to TRBJ1-3, with 7 bases aligning to TRBD1. The CDR3 has 16 amino acids. Germline CDR1 is SGHTA and CDR2 is FQGNSA. Trimming removed 0 bases from V and 4 bases from J; junction bases left unmatched: 6. Here the CDR3 reads CASSLAGGLPGNTIYF. DNA for the CDR3: TGTGCCAGCAGCTTAGCAGGGGGCCTACCAGGAAACACCATATATTTT.

This chain joins TRBV2 and TRBJ2-5; maybe TRBD1 (6 bases). Trimming took 6 bases from V and 0 from J, leaving 11 bases between them. From germline, CDR1 is SNHLY and CDR2 FYNNEI. There are 14 residues in the CDR3. The CDR3 DNA reads TGTGCCAGCAGGGGGGCCAAGTACCAAGAGACCCAGTACTTC. Translated, it gives CASRGAKYQETQYF.

The V gene is TRBV5-1, the J gene TRBJ2-3; TRBD2 might be the D (5 bases). The CDR3 is 14 residues long. V lost 5 bases and J 2 bases, leaving 12 bases between the germline ends. Germline CDR1 and CDR2: SGHRS and YFSETQ. The CDR3 coding sequence is TGCGCCAGCAGATCTCTAGCCTCCACAGATACGCAGTATTTT. It codes for CASRSLASTDTQYF. The full variable domain, its missing parts supplied by reference TRBV5-1 and TRBJ2-3, is KAGVTQTPRYLIKTRGQQVTLSCSPISGHRSVSWYQQTPGQGLQFLFEYFSETQRNKGNFPGRFSGRQFSNSRSEMNVSTLELGDSALYLCASRSLASTDTQYFGPGTRLTVL.

Here the CDR3 DNA reads TGTGCCAGCATCTCCCGAGGGAACACTGAAGCTTTCTTT. Residues: CASISRGNTEAFF. The chain links TRBV5-5 to TRBJ1-1, with D unclear. V was pared by 6 bases and J by 1 base, with 10 bases between. The germline gives CDR1 SGHKS, CDR2 YYEKEE (reference sequence). The CDR3 sequence is 13 residues long.

The chain combines TRBV19 with TRBJ1-5; D unresolved. Germline V gives CDR1 LNHDA, CDR2 SQIVND (reference sequence). V was clipped by 3 bases and J by 0 bases, with 9 bases between them. This CDR3 comprises 15 residues. The CDR3 loop reads CASSMGGNSNQPQHF. The CDR3 region has the DNA TGTGCCAGTAGTATGGGAGGGAATAGCAATCAGCCCCAGCATTTT.

The V gene is TRBV5-4, the J gene TRBJ2-1, with D possibly TRBD2 on 6 matching bases. Trimming pared 5 bases from V and 7 bases from J, leaving 22 bases between. This CDR3 is built from 16 residues. The germline V gene encodes CDR1 SGHNT and CDR2 YYREEE (reference sequence). As DNA, the CDR3 is TGTGCCAGCAGTTTTGGCGGGCCTCGGGCGGGAAATGAGCAGTTCTTC. It codes for CASSFGGPRAGNEQFF. The full variable domain, its missing parts supplied by reference TRBV5-4 and TRBJ2-1, is ETGVTQSPTHLIKTRGQQVTLRCSSQSGHNTVSWYQQALGQGPQFIFQYYREEENGRGNFPPRFSGLQFPNYSSELNVNALELDDSALYLCASSFGGPRAGNEQFFGPGTRLTVL.

The chain is built from TRBV24-1 and TRBJ2-3; 11 nucleotides align to TRBD2. CDR1 and CDR2 (germline): KGHDR, SFDVKD. The V and J ends lost 1 base and 6 bases, in that order; junction bases with no gene match: 8. The CDR3 has 17 amino acids. For the CDR3, the DNA is TGTGCCACCAGTGATTTCGGTAGCGGGGGGGCCGGGGATACGCAGTATTTT. This codes for CATSDFGSGGAGDTQYF.

The CDR3 here is CASSKCDEKLFF. The CDR3 coding sequence is TGTGCCAGCAGCAAATGCGATGAAAAACTGTTTTTT. V is TRBV21-1 and J is TRBJ1-4. TRBV21-1 is described as a pseudogene. CDR3 length: 12 amino acids.

The gene calls are TRBV12-3 or TRBV12-4 and TRBJ2-7; no firm D call. This CDR3 spans 12 amino acids. The V end was cut by 5 bases, the J end by 1 base, with 6 bases between. The chain's CDR3 is CASSLRSYEQYF. The CDR3 DNA reads as TGTGCCAGCAGTCTTCGTTCCTACGAGCAGTACTTC.

This clone was seen many times. This rearrangement joins TRBV11-1 to TRBJ2-1; 14 positions match TRBD2. J was trimmed by 9 bases and V by 3 bases; bases with no gene match: 4. The CDR3 runs 15 residues. Germline V gene sequence: CDR1 SGHAT, CDR2 FQDESV (reference sequence). CDR3 protein: CASSLGTSGGTEQFF. In DNA form, the CDR3 reads TGTGCCAGCAGCTTGGGGACTAGCGGGGGCACTGAGCAGTTCTTC.

The rearrangement links TRBV6-5 to TRBJ2-2; weak D call: TRBD1 (5 bases). The germline V gene has CDR1 MNHEY and CDR2 SVGAGI. CDR3 size: 15 residues. V was pared by 7 bases and J by 0 bases, with 12 bases between. The CDR3 reads CASTRQSSNTGELFF. Written as DNA, the CDR3 is TGTGCCAGCACCCGACAGAGTTCGAACACCGGGGAGCTGTTTTTT.

The gene calls are TRBV30 and TRBJ2-1; tentative D call: TRBD2 (6 bases). The germline V gene encodes CDR1 GTSNPN and CDR2 SVGIG (reference sequence). Trimming stripped 3 bases from V and 8 bases from J, with 20 bases between. The CDR3 contains 15 residues. CDR3 in amino acids: CAWSARGTSLYEQFF. The DNA of the CDR3 is TGTGCCTGGAGCGCGCGCGGCACTAGCCTCTATGAGCAGTTCTTC.